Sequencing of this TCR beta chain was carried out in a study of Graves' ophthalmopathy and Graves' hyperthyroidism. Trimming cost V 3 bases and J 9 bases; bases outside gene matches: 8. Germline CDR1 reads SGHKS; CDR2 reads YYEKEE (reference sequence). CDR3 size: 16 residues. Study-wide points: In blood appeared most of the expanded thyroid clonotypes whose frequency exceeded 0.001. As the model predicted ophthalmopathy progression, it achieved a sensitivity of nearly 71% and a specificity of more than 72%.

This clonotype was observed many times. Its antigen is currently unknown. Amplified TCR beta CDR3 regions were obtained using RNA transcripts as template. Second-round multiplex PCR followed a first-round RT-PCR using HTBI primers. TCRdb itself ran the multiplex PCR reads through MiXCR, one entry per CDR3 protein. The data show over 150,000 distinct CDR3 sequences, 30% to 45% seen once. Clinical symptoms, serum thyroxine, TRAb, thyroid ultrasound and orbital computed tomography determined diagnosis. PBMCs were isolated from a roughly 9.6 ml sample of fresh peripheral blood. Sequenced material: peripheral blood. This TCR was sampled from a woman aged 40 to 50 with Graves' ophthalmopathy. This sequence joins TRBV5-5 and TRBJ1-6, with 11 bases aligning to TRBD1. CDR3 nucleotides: TGTGCCAGCAGCTCCGGACAGGGGGCGCGTTTTTCACCCCTCCACTTT. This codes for CASSSGQGARFSPLHF.